The 8 T cell receptor beta chains in this list originate from one sample, sequenced in a study of T cell responses to AZD1222 COVID-19 vaccine (dated by TCRdb to the early 2020s). The sample's time point label, in plain terms: about 28 days (+/-7) after the second vaccine dose. Reading the label with the study, this specimen's treatment or condition is: meningococcal conjugate vaccine given as trial control. The library relied on the immunoSEQ multiplex PCR assay. The table comes from immuneACCESS by way of TCRdb, which keeps in-frame sequences with V and J called. Part of the clones is missing from these tables; in studies checked, under half for an unresolved V gene and the rest for unknown reasons. A total of about 180,000 clones appear in this sample, 80% to 95% of them only once. Of the sample, around 0.97% is held by the ten largest clones. The sample here was peripheral blood, taken 28 days after the second dose of the MenACWY control vaccine. These receptors all come from an adult who received the MenACWY meningococcal vaccine as a control.

The chain carries TRBV7-2 and TRBJ1-2; perhaps TRBD1 as D (5 bases). Trimming pared 3 bases from V and 4 bases from J, leaving 9 bases between. The CDR3 consists of 13 residues. CDR1 and CDR2 from the germline V gene are SGHTA and FQGNSA. In DNA, the CDR3 is TGTGCCAGCAGCTTTGACAGTGCCTATGGCTACACCTTC. Translating it yields CASSFDSAYGYTF.

The chain recombines TRBV5-1 with TRBJ2-5, with D unclear. The germline gives CDR1 SGHRS, CDR2 YFSETQ. The CDR3 spans 14 residues. V was clipped by 0 bases and J by 5 bases, with 11 bases between them. The CDR3 loop reads CASSLGGGAETQYF. In nucleotides, the CDR3 is TGCGCCAGCAGCTTGGGTGGCGGAGCGGAGACCCAGTACTTC. Together with reference TRBV5-1 and TRBJ2-5, the CDR3 gives the full variable domain: KAGVTQTPRYLIKTRGQQVTLSCSPISGHRSVSWYQQTPGQGLQFLFEYFSETQRNKGNFPGRFSGRQFSNSRSEMNVSTLELGDSALYLCASSLGGGAETQYFGPGTRLLVL.

This rearrangement joins TRBV11-2 to TRBJ2-5; no clear D. From germline, CDR1 is SGHAT and CDR2 FQNNGV. V was trimmed by 2 bases and J by 5 bases, leaving 3 bases between them. The CDR3 runs to 11 residues. CDR3 loop: CASSLYETQYF. The CDR3 region has the DNA TGTGCCAGCAGCTTATACGAGACCCAGTACTTC.

This clone came up once. This chain uses TRBV20-1 with TRBJ1-1, with D possibly TRBD1 on 5 matching bases. CDR1 is DFQATT, CDR2 SNEGSKA, per germline (reference sequence). V dropped 7 bases and J dropped 10 bases, with 13 bases sitting between them. This CDR3 region has 10 residues. The CDR3 DNA is TGCAGTGGACAGAGCCACCGAGCTTTCTTT. The encoded protein is CSGQSHRAFF.

The chain recombines TRBV19 with TRBJ1-1; D gene uncertain. Germline CDR1 is LNHDA and CDR2 is SQIVND (reference sequence). V was clipped by 5 bases and J by 7 bases, with 11 bases between them. The CDR3 length is 12 residues. CDR3 DNA sequence: TGTGCCAGTAGTTACACGGGAAATGAAGCTTTCTTT. Translated, it gives CASSYTGNEAFF.

The chain combines TRBV6-5 with TRBJ1-1, with D possibly matching TRBD1 (6 bases). CDR1 and CDR2 from the germline V gene are MNHEY and SVGAGI. This CDR3 is built from 13 residues. V shed 7 bases and J shed 6 bases, with 15 bases lying between them. The CDR3 region is CASIWSAGAEAFF. The CDR3 DNA reads as TGTGCCAGCATTTGGTCCGCAGGGGCTGAAGCTTTCTTT.

This chain joins TRBV2 and TRBJ2-3, with 11 positions matching TRBD2. The V segment lost 4 bases and the J segment 6 bases; nucleotides outside the gene matches: 6. CDR1 is SNHLY, CDR2 FYNNEI, per germline. The CDR3 has 15 amino acids. This chain's CDR3 is CASSVSGGAGDTQYF. As DNA, the CDR3 is TGTGCCAGCAGTGTTAGCGGGGGGGCCGGCGATACGCAGTATTTT.

This clone was seen more than once but under ten times. J is TRBJ1-2 and V is TRBV15; maybe TRBD1 (5 bases). The CDR3 is made up of 13 amino acids. The ends were cut back, 9 bases at V and 4 bases at J, with 15 bases in the middle. Germline V gene data show CDR1 as LNHNV and CDR2 as YYDKDF (reference sequence). CDR3 sequence: CATNRGTGYGYTF. The CDR3 DNA is TGTGCCACTAACCGGGGAACAGGCTATGGCTACACCTTC.